The 2 T cell receptor beta chains presented below share a single source sample, sequenced in a study of control samples from healthy donors and cancer patients. This table comes from immunoSEQ multiplex PCR, and its TCRdb copy is limited to in-frame clones, with some not included. The data show about 85,000 clones, 89% seen once. The sequencing sample was made of blood. The receptors come from a man aged 45-65 years in good health.

The chain has TRBV21-1 and TRBJ1-5. TRBV21-1 is listed as a pseudogene. The CDR3 runs to 17 residues. The CDR3 DNA is TGTGCCAGCAGCAAAGAACATTGGGATAAAGGCAATCAGCCCCAGCATTTT. This gives the protein CASSKEHWDKGNQPQHF.

This chain joins TRBV21-1 and TRBJ2-1; whether TRBD1, the table's D call, matches the DNA was not checked. TRBV21-1 is recorded as a pseudogene. CDR3 length: 15 residues. The CDR3 DNA reads as TGTGCCAGCAGCACCCGGGACAGGGGTTTTCGCGGGCAGTTCTTC. Its translation is CASSTRDRGFRGQFF.